This T cell receptor beta chain was retrieved from a study of blood T cell repertoires in COVID-19. Across the whole study: COVID-19 samples collected from the United States, Italy and Spain covered acute and convalescent phases.

Seattle cases were enrolled at active infection and followed longitudinally. The CDR3 has 14 amino acids. The germline gives CDR1 SGHNT, CDR2 YYREEE (reference sequence). V gave up 3 bases and J gave up 6 bases, with 10 bases separating them. In the original processing: Estimation of nucleated cell counts was performed using reference gene primer amplification. Profiled with immunoSEQ multiplex PCR; TCRdb holds only in-frame clones, not every one. V and J calls and clone size are as listed in that table; D and trimming were resolved from the DNA. The profile covers around 230,000 clones, with approximately 90% appearing a single time and roughly 10% taken by the ten largest.

The clonotype originates from a man aged 50-60 years with COVID-19, enrolled during active disease. Sequences were obtained from peripheral blood. This chain joins TRBV5-4 and TRBJ1-6, with D hard to call. CDR3 in amino acids: CASSYRELNSPLHF. The CDR3 bases are TGTGCCAGCAGCTACCGGGAACTTAATTCACCCCTCCACTTT.